The rows below give T cell receptor beta chains drawn from one sample of a study of T cell therapy after organ transplantation. Their cognate antigens are unknown. Sequencing was performed with immunoSEQ multiplex PCR; in TCRdb, only in-frame clones are kept and a portion is missing. The sample contains 20,000 to 25,000 clones, about four fifths of which appear only once. Specimen: CD8+ T cells from blood, collected after autologous CMV-specific T cell therapy. All receptors come from a human patient who had received a solid organ transplant and had CMV disease. Some T cells may possibly be graft donor cells. Both conserved end residues are part of each CDR3. Fields, in order: clone size, V gene, D gene, J gene, CDR3 length, CDR3 DNA, CDR3 protein. The D gene is left open where the match is weak. Size values are once, few and many counts, or a class for expanded clones, and some rows have none.

>NA|TRBV19|TRBD1|TRBJ1-2|14
TGTGCCAGTAGTATAGAGGACAGGCTTTATGGCTACACCTTC
CASSIEDRLYGYTF
>NA|TRBV14|NA|TRBJ1-1|14
TGTGCCAGCAGCCAAGATTTAGCATGGCCTGAAGCTTTCTTT
CASSQDLAWPEAFF
>NA|TRBV6-1|TRBD1|TRBJ1-2|16
TGTGCCAGCAGTGCCTCTGTACTCGGGACAGGGTATGGCTACACCTTC
CASSASVLGTGYGYTF
>NA|TRBV5-1|NA|TRBJ2-1|11
TGCGCCAGCAGCCTGGACAATGAGCAGTTCTTC
CASSLDNEQFF
>few|TRBV6-6|TRBD1|TRBJ1-2|13
TGTGCCAGCGGAGGGGGCCCGGGCTATGGCTACACCTTC
CASGGGPGYGYTF
>NA|TRBV13|TRBD1|TRBJ1-3|15
TGTGCCAGCAGCTGGGGGACAGGGGATGGAAACACCATATATTTT
CASSWGTGDGNTIYF
>NA|TRBV18|TRBD2|TRBJ2-1|16
TGTGCCAGCTCACCGGACCAAGCGGGAGGCGGCGGTGAGCAGTTCTTC
CASSPDQAGGGGEQFF
>NA|TRBV10-3|NA|TRBJ2-7|15
TGTGCCATCAGTGAGTTGACAGGAGTGGGCTACGAGCAGTACTTC
CAISELTGVGYEQYF
>NA|TRBV9|NA|TRBJ2-3|14
TGTGCCAGCAGCGTAGGCGGAAGCACAGATACGCAGTATTTT
CASSVGGSTDTQYF
>NA|TRBV7-2|NA|TRBJ2-1|14
TGTGCCAGCAGCTTTTATTACAGGGAAAATGAGCAGTTCTTC
CASSFYYRENEQFF
>NA|TRBV5-6|TRBD1|TRBJ1-4|14
TGTGCCAGCAGCTTGGGACAGGGGGAAGAAAAACTGTTTTTT
CASSLGQGEEKLFF
>NA|TRBV7-2|TRBD2|TRBJ2-3|15
TGTGCCAGCAGCTTAACTAGCGGGAGAACAGATACGCAGTATTTT
CASSLTSGRTDTQYF
>NA|TRBV6-5|TRBD2|TRBJ2-7|14
TGTGCCAGCAGTGCTAGCGGGAGTCCAAACGAGCAGTACTTC
CASSASGSPNEQYF
>NA|TRBV18|TRBD2|TRBJ2-1|15
TGTGCCAGCTCACCAGTGACTAGCCTAAACAATGAGCAGTTCTTC
CASSPVTSLNNEQFF
>once|TRBV28|NA|TRBJ1-5|18
TGTGCCAGCAGGGGGGGCAGGGAAGGGTATTATAGCAATCAGCCCCAGCATTTT
CASRGGREGYYSNQPQHF
>NA|TRBV28|NA|TRBJ2-4|16
TGTGCCAGCAGTTCACAACTGCGGGTATTTAAAAACATTCAGTACTTC
CASSSQLRVFKNIQYF
>NA|TRBV27|NA|TRBJ2-2|16
TGTGCCAGCACCTCCGACACCGAAAAGGTGACCGGGGAGCTGTTTTTT
CASTSDTEKVTGELFF
>NA|TRBV30|TRBD1|TRBJ2-7|13
TGTGCCTGGGCGGGACAGGAGGGAGACGAGCAGTACTTC
CAWAGQEGDEQYF
>once|TRBV19|NA|TRBJ2-1|14
TGTGCCAGTAGTATTTGGGGGTCCTACAATGAGCAGTTCTTC
CASSIWGSYNEQFF
>NA|TRBV21-1|NA|TRBJ1-5|15
TGTGCCAGCAGACGACAGGTTTATAGCAATCAGCCCCAGCATTTT
CASRRQVYSNQPQHF
>NA|TRBV9|NA|TRBJ2-7|13
TGTGCCAGCAGCCCAGGGTTAGGGAGCGAGCAGTACTTC
CASSPGLGSEQYF
>NA|TRBV11-1|NA|TRBJ2-3|13
TGTGCCAGCACCTTCCTGGGTCCAGATACGCAGTATTTT
CASTFLGPDTQYF
>NA|TRBV28|NA|TRBJ1-6|14
TGTGCCAGCAGTTTGCCAGGGTATAATTCACCCCTCCACTTT
CASSLPGYNSPLHF
>NA|TRBV7-8|TRBD1|TRBJ2-7|14
TGTGCCAGCAGCAGTACAGGGGATTTCTACGAGCAGTACTTC
CASSSTGDFYEQYF